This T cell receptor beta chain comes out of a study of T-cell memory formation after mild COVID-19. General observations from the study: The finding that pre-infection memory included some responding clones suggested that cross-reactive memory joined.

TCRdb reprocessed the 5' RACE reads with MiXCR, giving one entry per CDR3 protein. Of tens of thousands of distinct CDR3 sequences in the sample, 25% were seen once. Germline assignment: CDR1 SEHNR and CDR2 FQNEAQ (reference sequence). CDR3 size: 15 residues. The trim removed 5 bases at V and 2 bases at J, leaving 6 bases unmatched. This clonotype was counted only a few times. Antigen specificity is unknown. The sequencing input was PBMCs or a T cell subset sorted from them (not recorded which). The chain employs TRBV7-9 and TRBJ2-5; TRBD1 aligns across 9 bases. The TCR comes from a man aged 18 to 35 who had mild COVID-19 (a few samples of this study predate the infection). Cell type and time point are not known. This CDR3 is CASSVGQGVQETQYF. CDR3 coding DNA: TGTGCCAGCAGCGTGGGACAGGGAGTGCAAGAGACCCAGTACTTC. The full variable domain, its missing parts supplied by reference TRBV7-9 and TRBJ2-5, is DTGVSQNPRHKITKRGQNVTFRCDPISEHNRLYWYRQTLGQGPEFLTYFQNEAQLEKSRLLSDRFSAERPKGSFSTLEIQRTEQGDSAMYLCASSVGQGVQETQYFGPGTRLLVL.